This T cell receptor beta chain comes out of a study of T cell responses to AZD1222 COVID-19 vaccine (dated by TCRdb to about 2021). Notes on the research overall: TCR sequencing covered some 250 trial participants: 200 to 220 given two doses of AZD1222 and 26 given two doses of MenACWY control vaccine. Trial participants were enrolled into age subgroups of 18-55, 56-69 and 70-plus years, which contained around 150, 29 and 61 TCR-sequenced participants, respectively.

The CDR3 regions of human TCRbeta chains were analyzed by immunosequencing. The original methods were these. Repertoire TCRs were checked for matches against a reference library of SARS-CoV-2-specific TCRs that had been generated using the MIRA antigen-specificity platform. Breadth was defined as the fraction of unique TCRs that were SARS-CoV-2-associated, and depth was defined as the fraction of total T cells that were SARS-CoV-2-associated. Using the MIRA data, each spike-specific TCR was assigned both to the spike region to which the TCR was reactive and to a CD4 or CD8 class. Log10-transformed breadth and depth values were compared by one-way ANOVA with Sidak's multiple comparisons tests. Here the immuneACCESS table is served through TCRdb, limited to in-frame sequences with V and J called. Missing clones are a known gap in these copies; in checked studies unresolved V genes cover under half, and the rest lacks a known reason. That table is the source of V, J and clone size, and D and trimming were worked out from the DNA. The sample table shows 90,000 to 100,000 clones, and approximately 91% are seen once. The ten largest make up more than 15% of the sample.

Sample time point, as interpreted from the label and publication: about 28 days (+/-7) after the second vaccine dose. AZD1222 recipients with second doses at about 4 weeks or about 12 weeks were pooled, because spike-specific TCR depth and breadth did not differ between schedules. Vaccinee samples were obtained from the UK trials COV001 and COV002, which included a single-blind randomized controlled phase 2/3 trial of AZD1222 (ChAdOx1 nCoV-19) in healthy adults. For TCRbeta chain sequencing, PBMC samples from trial participants were taken at day 0 and at day 28 after the second dose. About this clone: No cognate antigen has been identified for it. Within one base of it there is no much larger clone, and no base qualities were kept.

The germline V gene provides CDR1 SQVTM and CDR2 ANQGSEA. V loses 7 bases at its end and J loses 0 bases; junction bases beyond the gene matches: 5. Reading from cysteine to phenylalanine, the CDR3 counts 13 amino acids. Of all the DNA, just the CDR3 is kept, 39 bases in frame from base 1. General conclusions and limits of the study: Participants were mostly white British, with more females than males. The authors suggested clonal diversity may have been underestimated. In the small 56-69-year group, the increase in depth fell short of significance, most likely because of low power. CD4 TCRs associated with the vaccine covered the entire spike protein, and the dominant responses were in regions 160-218 and 743-854. Epitopes outside the regions mutated in the B.1.351 and B.1.1.7 variants were reportedly recognized by nearly half of the unique spike-specific TCRs. Because no day 14 peak-response samples were available, repertoires were characterized only after the peak T cell response. A significant rise in spike-specific TCR breadth and depth was observed after two AZD1222 doses relative to day 0 and relative to MenACWY recipients. Conclusions about previously exposed vaccinees are limited, since just six AZD1222 recipients were seropositive for SARS-CoV-2 at baseline.

The source is an adult who received the AZD1222 COVID-19 vaccine. Sequencing used peripheral blood, obtained 28 days after the second AZD1222 dose. The chain employs TRBV29-1 and TRBJ1-1; the junction holds 7 bases that match TRBD1. Here is the DNA: TGCAGCGCCCTGGGACAGATGAACACTGAAGCTTTCTTT. It translates to CSALGQMNTEAFF.